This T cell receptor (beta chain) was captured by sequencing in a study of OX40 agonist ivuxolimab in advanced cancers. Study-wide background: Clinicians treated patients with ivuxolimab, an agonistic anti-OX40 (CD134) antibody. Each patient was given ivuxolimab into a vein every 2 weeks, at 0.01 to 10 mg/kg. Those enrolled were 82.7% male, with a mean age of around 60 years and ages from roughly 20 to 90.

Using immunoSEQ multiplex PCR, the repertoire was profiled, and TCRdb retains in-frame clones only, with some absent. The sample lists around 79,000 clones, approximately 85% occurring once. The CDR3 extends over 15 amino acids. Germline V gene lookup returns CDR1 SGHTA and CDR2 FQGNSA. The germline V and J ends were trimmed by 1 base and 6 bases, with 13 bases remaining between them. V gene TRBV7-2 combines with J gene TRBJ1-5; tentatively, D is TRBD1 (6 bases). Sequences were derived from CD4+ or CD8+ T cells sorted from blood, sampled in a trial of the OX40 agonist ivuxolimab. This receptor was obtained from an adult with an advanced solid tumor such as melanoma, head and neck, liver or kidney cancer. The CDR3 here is CASSLVSGVGQPQHF. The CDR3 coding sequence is TGTGCCAGCAGCTTAGTATCAGGGGTCGGTCAGCCCCAGCATTTT.